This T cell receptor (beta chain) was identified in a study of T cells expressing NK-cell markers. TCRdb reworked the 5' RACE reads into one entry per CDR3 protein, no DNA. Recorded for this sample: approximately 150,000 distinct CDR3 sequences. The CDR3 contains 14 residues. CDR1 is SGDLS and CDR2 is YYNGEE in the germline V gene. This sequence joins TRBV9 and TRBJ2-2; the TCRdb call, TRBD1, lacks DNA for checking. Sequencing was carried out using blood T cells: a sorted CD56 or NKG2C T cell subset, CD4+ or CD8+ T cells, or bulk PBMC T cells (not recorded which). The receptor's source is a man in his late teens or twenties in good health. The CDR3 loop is CASRPDRNTGELFF.